This TCR beta chain was found in a study of OX40 agonist ivuxolimab in advanced cancers. The CDR3 consists of 15 residues. With 4 bases removed from V and 10 bases from J, the gap between germline ends came to 23 bases. In germline, CDR1 is SGHDT, CDR2 YYEEEE. Produced via immunoSEQ multiplex PCR; TCRdb's table is partial and in-frame only. The sample lists about 50,000 clones; over 70% were seen once. The receptor was derived from an adult with an advanced solid tumor such as melanoma, head and neck, liver or kidney cancer. This specimen consisted of CD4+ or CD8+ T cells sorted from blood, obtained in a trial of the OX40 agonist ivuxolimab. The J gene is TRBJ2-5, the V gene TRBV5-6, with D possibly being TRBD2 (7 bases). The CDR3 loop reads CASSPVGGLGDFQYF. In nucleotides, the CDR3 is TGTGCCAGCAGCCCTGTGGGGGGGCTGGGGGACTTCCAGTACTTC.